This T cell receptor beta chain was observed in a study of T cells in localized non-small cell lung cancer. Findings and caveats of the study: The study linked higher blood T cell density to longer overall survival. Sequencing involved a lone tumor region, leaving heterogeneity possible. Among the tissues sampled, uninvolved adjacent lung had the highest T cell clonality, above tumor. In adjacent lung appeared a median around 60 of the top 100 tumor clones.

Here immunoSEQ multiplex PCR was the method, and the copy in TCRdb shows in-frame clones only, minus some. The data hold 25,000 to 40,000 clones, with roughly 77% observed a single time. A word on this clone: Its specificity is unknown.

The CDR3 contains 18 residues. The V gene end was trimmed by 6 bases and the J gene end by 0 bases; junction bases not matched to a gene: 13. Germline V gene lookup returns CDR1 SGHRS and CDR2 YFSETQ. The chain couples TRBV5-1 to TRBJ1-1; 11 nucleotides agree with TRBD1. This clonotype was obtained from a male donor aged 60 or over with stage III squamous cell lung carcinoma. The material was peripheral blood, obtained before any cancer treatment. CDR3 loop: CASMSTGTGGPMNTEAFF. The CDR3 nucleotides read TGCGCCAGCATGAGCACCGGGACAGGGGGACCCATGAACACTGAAGCTTTCTTT.